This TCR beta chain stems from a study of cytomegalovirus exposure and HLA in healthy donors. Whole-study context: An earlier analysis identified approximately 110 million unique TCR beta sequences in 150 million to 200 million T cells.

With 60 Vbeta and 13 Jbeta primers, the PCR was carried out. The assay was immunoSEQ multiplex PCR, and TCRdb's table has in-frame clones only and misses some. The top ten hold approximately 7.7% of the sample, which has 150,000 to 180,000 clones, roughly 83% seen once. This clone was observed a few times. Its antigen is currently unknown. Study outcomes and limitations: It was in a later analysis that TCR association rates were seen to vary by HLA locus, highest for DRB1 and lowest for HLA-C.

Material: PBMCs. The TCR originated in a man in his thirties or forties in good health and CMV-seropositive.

The CDR3 spells CASSPSLYSPLHF. For the CDR3, the DNA is TGTGCCAGCAGTCCCTCCTTATATTCACCCCTCCACTTT. The chain links TRBV6-5 to TRBJ1-6; D is unresolved. The germline V gene encodes CDR1 MNHEY and CDR2 SVGAGI. Trimming cost V 5 bases and J 8 bases, with 10 bases left between them. The CDR3 runs 13 residues.